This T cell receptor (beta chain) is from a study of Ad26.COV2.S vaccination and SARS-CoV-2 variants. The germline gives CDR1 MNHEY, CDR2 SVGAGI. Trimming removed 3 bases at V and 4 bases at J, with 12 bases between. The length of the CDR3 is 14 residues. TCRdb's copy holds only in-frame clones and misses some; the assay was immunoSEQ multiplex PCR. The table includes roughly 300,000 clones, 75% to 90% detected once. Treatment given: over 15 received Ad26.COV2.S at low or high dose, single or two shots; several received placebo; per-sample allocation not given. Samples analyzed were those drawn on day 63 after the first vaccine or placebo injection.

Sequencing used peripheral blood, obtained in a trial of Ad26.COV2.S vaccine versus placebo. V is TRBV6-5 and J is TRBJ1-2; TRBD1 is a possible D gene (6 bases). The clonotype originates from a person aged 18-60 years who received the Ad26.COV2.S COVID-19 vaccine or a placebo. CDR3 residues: CASSYSGAVYGYTF. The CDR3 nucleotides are TGTGCCAGCAGTTATTCAGGGGCGGTCTATGGCTACACCTTC.